Listed below are T cell receptor beta chains from one sample, sequenced in a study of STAT5B mutations in CD4+ large granular lymphocyte leukemia. Sequencing was performed with immunoSEQ multiplex PCR; in TCRdb, only in-frame clones are kept and a portion is missing. The sample lists 25,000 to 35,000 clones, roughly four fifths occurring once. The specimen was CD4+ T cells from blood buffy coats. The receptors were sampled from a human donor in good health. Both conserved end residues are part of each CDR3. The D gene is left open where the match is weak. Clone size is given for some rows only: seen once, a few or many times, or a class if the clone is expanded.

d_call	v_call	j_call	clone_size	cdr3_nt	cdr3_aa
TRBD2	TRBV2	TRBJ2-3	once	TGTGCCAGCAGTGAACTTAGCGGGAGTACAGATACGCAGTATTTT	CASSELSGSTDTQYF
TRBD2	TRBV19	TRBJ2-7	NA	TGTGCCAGTAGTATTGCTAGCGGGAGGAACGAGCAGTACTTC	CASSIASGRNEQYF
NA	TRBV19	TRBJ2-5	NA	TGTGCCAGTAGTATAACCGGGACCCAAGAGACCCAGTACTTC	CASSITGTQETQYF
TRBD1	TRBV27	TRBJ1-2	NA	TGTGCCAGCGGATTATCAGGACAGGGCTATGGCTACACCTTC	CASGLSGQGYGYTF
TRBD1	TRBV30	TRBJ1-5	NA	TGTGCCTGGAATTCAGGACAGGGTAGTCAGCCCCAGCATTTT	CAWNSGQGSQPQHF
NA	TRBV28	TRBJ2-2	NA	TGTGCCAGCAGTCCGCGTGTAGGGCTCACCGGAGAGCTGTTTTTT	CASSPRVGLTGELFF
TRBD1	TRBV5-1	TRBJ1-2	NA	TGCGCCAGCAGCCTTAGGGGACAGCCAGAGGGCTACACCTTC	CASSLRGQPEGYTF
NA	TRBV5-1	TRBJ2-7	few	TGCGCCAGCAGCTTGGCGCCGTGGGGGACGTACGAGCAGTACTTC	CASSLAPWGTYEQYF
NA	TRBV19	TRBJ2-2	few	TGTGCCAGTAGAGAGCGCACGAACACCGGGGAGCTGTTTTTT	CASRERTNTGELFF
NA	TRBV5-1	TRBJ1-2	NA	TGCGCCAGCAGCTTGGGGGAAGGTAGCTACACCTTC	CASSLGEGSYTF
NA	TRBV30	TRBJ1-6	NA	TGTGCCTGGAACCGGGGAGCCTATAATTCACCCCTCCACTTT	CAWNRGAYNSPLHF
NA	TRBV25-1	TRBJ2-1	once	TGTGCCAGCAGTGGAGTGGGGAATGAGCAGTTCTTC	CASSGVGNEQFF
NA	TRBV5-1	TRBJ2-3	NA	TGCGCCAGCAGCTTGGAGGCTGACACAGATACGCAGTATTTT	CASSLEADTDTQYF
NA	TRBV7-9	TRBJ1-1	NA	TGTGCCAGCAGCTTAAGCCAGGACACCCTAGGGAACACTGAAGCTTTCTTT	CASSLSQDTLGNTEAFF
TRBD1	TRBV5-1	TRBJ1-3	NA	TGCGCCAGTCGGGACAGGGGGGACTCTGGAAACACCATATATTTT	CASRDRGDSGNTIYF
NA	TRBV7-3	TRBJ2-5	once	TGTGCCAGCAGCTTACATCCAGGGACCCAGTACTTC	CASSLHPGTQYF